This TCR beta chain appears in the sequencing data of a study of CD8+ T cells in alopecia areata. Study-wide context: For the treated group, dosing was oral tofacitinib at 5 to 10 mg twice daily. Broader study findings: Patients showed less clear TCR sequence sharing than mice, possibly partly because of HLA diversity.

Points on this clone: Its specificity is not known.

RNA was extracted and reverse transcribed into cDNA as the sequencing template. Sequencing was performed with immunoSEQ multiplex PCR; in TCRdb, only in-frame clones are kept and a portion is missing. Here the sample spans around 140,000 clones, approximately 50% being singletons. Individuals with alopecia areata gave both lesional scalp punch biopsies and peripheral blood for collection. The CDR3 is made up of 14 amino acids. Trimming shortened V by 1 base and J by 4 bases, and 9 bases separated the two germline ends. From germline, CDR1 is SNHLY and CDR2 FYNNEI. The material sequenced was CD4+ T cells sorted from blood, taken at week 0. This TCR was recovered from a human donor with alopecia areata. This rearrangement joins TRBV2 to TRBJ2-3; no reliable D call. DNA for the CDR3: TGTGCCAGCAGTGAAGACAGTCCCCCAGATACGCAGTATTTT. This sequence encodes CASSEDSPPDTQYF.